These 21 T cell receptor beta chains share one sample of origin, sequenced in a study of CD8 T cells in Susac syndrome. Random hexamers were used to reverse transcribe an amount of roughly 0.5 to 1 ug RNA. TCRdb re-called the immunoSEQ multiplex PCR reads with MiXCR, one entry per CDR3 protein. Counted here are about 140,000 distinct CDR3 sequences, roughly 94% occurring once; the ten biggest clones make up 0.14%. The sequencing input was CD4+ T cells from PBMCs. The receptor set was obtained from a human donor with Susac syndrome.

Only one count was recorded for this clonotype. The chain has TRBV9 and TRBJ2-7; D is ambiguous. V was clipped by 3 bases and J by 2 bases, with 12 bases between them. Per the germline V gene, CDR1 is SGDLS and CDR2 is YYNGEE. This CDR3 has 14 residues. This chain's CDR3 is CASSARIVPYEQYF. CDR3 in DNA: TGTGCCAGCAGCGCCCGGATCGTTCCCTACGAGCAGTACTTC.

The CDR3, as DNA: TGTGCCAGCAGCTTAGCTTTGAGGGCGGCCGGGGAGCTGTTTTTT. Its protein product is CASSLALRAAGELFF. The chain joins TRBV11-2 to TRBJ2-2, with D possibly being TRBD2 (5 bases). CDR1 is SGHAT and CDR2 is FQNNGV in the germline V gene. Trimming removed 1 base at V and 6 bases at J, with 12 bases between. The CDR3 sequence is 15 residues long.

This clonotype was observed a single time. CDR3: CACQSRSYGYTF. In nucleotides, the CDR3 is TGTGCCTGCCAGAGCAGGTCTTACGGCTACACCTTC. The gene calls are TRBV30 and TRBJ1-2; D ambiguous. The CDR3 is made up of 12 amino acids. The V end lost 6 bases, the J end lost 8 bases, and 16 bases lay between the germline ends. Germline CDR1 GTSNPN, CDR2 SVGIG (reference sequence).

The rearrangement joins TRBV30 to TRBJ1-1; 7 bases map to TRBD1. The CDR3 is made up of 11 amino acids. With V trimmed by 7 bases and J by 10 bases, 9 bases remained unmatched. Germline CDR1 GTSNPN, CDR2 SVGIG (reference sequence). The CDR3: CASQGEVLAFF. CDR3 coding DNA: TGTGCCTCGCAGGGGGAGGTTTTAGCTTTCTTT.

The chain links TRBV28 to TRBJ2-5, with 12 nucleotides matching TRBD2. With 4 bases clipped from V and 3 bases from J, the junction kept 0 bases outside the gene matches. The CDR3 runs to 14 residues. Germline assignment: CDR1 MDHEN and CDR2 SYDVKM. The CDR3 protein is CASSWTSGEETQYF. CDR3 DNA: TGTGCCAGCAGTTGGACTAGCGGGGAAGAGACCCAGTACTTC. The variable domain in full, with the rest retrieved from reference TRBV28 and TRBJ2-5, is DVKVTQSSRYLVKRTGEKVFLECVQDMDHENMFWYRQDPGLGLRLIYFSYDVKMKEKGDIPEGYSVSREKKERFSLILESASTNQTSMYLCASSWTSGEETQYFGPGTRLLVL.

This clonotype has just one count. V and J are TRBV12-3 or TRBV12-4 and TRBJ1-1; 7 nucleotides match TRBD1. V was pared by 3 bases and J by 2 bases, with 3 bases of the junction left unmatched. The CDR3 loop spans 14 amino acids. The CDR3 DNA reads TGTGCCAGCAGTTTTCAGGGGGGTAACACTGAAGCTTTCTTT. Translation gives CASSFQGGNTEAFF.

V is TRBV5-6 and J is TRBJ2-1, with D possibly TRBD1 on 6 matching bases. Trimming took 1 base from V and 16 from J, leaving 15 bases between them. Germline lookup yields CDR1 SGHDT and CDR2 YYEEEE. The CDR3 has 12 amino acids. CDR3 sequence reads: CASSLFRGPIFF. The CDR3 DNA reads as TGTGCCAGCAGCTTGTTCAGGGGCCCTATCTTCTTC.

This chain joins TRBV4-2 and TRBJ2-4; D remains unclear. V gave up 3 bases and J gave up 5 bases, with 20 bases separating them. From germline, CDR1 is LGHNA and CDR2 YNFKEQ. This CDR3 spans 17 amino acids. CDR3 sequence (DNA): TGTGCCAGCAGCCAGGAAGATCGTTACAGTCGTCAAAACATTCAGTACTTC. Translated: CASSQEDRYSRQNIQYF.

V gene TRBV7-6 combines with J gene TRBJ2-1; the D gene is possibly TRBD2 (5 bases). This CDR3 spans 13 amino acids. The V and J ends lost 2 bases and 9 bases respectively, with 11 bases between them. Germline assignment: CDR1 SGHVS and CDR2 FNYEAQ. In DNA, the CDR3 is TGTGCCAGCAGCTTAAGGGAGCCCCCTGAGCAGTTCTTC. Translation: CASSLREPPEQFF.

The chain links TRBV2 to TRBJ1-1; the D gene is possibly TRBD1 (5 bases). This CDR3 spans 14 amino acids. Germline CDR1 and CDR2: SNHLY and FYNNEI. The V end was cut by 2 bases, the J end by 1 base, with 8 bases between. CDR3 bases: TGTGCCAGCAGTGAACTGGGACCGAACACTGAAGCTTTCTTT. This translates into CASSELGPNTEAFF.

This clonotype showed up just once. This rearrangement joins TRBV29-1 to TRBJ2-2; tentatively, D is TRBD1 or TRBD2 (6 bases each). From germline, CDR1 is SQVTM and CDR2 ANQGSEA. V was trimmed by 3 bases and J by 3 bases, leaving 14 bases between them. The CDR3 is 15 residues long. CDR3 DNA: TGCAGCGTTGAGCTTTGGGGGGCGCACACCGGGGAGCTGTTTTTT. Its protein product is CSVELWGAHTGELFF.

The chain recombines TRBV28 with TRBJ2-1; D is unclear. With 5 bases removed from V and 9 bases from J, the gap between germline ends came to 11 bases. CDR1 and CDR2 from the germline V gene are MDHEN and SYDVKM. This CDR3 is 12 amino acids long. CDR3: CASSITWGEQFF. The CDR3 DNA reads TGTGCCAGCAGTATCACCTGGGGTGAGCAGTTCTTC.

The rearrangement joins TRBV15 to TRBJ1-3; D gene unclear. CDR3 length: 15 amino acids. The germline V gene encodes CDR1 LNHNV and CDR2 YYDKDF (reference sequence). V shed 5 bases and J shed 0 bases, with 11 bases lying between them. DNA for the CDR3: TGTGCCACCAGCCTTATGACGCTCTCTGGAAACACCATATATTTT. Translated: CATSLMTLSGNTIYF.

The chain recombines TRBV30 with TRBJ2-7; D is possibly TRBD1 (6 bases). Germline CDR1 reads GTSNPN; CDR2 reads SVGIG (reference sequence). Trimming shortened V by 0 bases and J by 5 bases, and 11 bases separated the two germline ends. There are 13 residues in the CDR3. The DNA for the CDR3 is TGTGCCTGGAGTGTACAACAGGGACACGAGCAGTACTTC. As protein: CAWSVQQGHEQYF.

The V gene is TRBV28, the J gene TRBJ1-5; 7 nucleotides line up with TRBD1. This CDR3 comprises 16 residues. V dropped 6 bases and J dropped 5; count of bases not matched to a gene: 13. Germline CDR1 reads MDHEN; CDR2 reads SYDVKM. CDR3: CASRPLGEGADQPQHF. The CDR3 nucleotides are TGTGCCAGCAGACCCTTGGGAGAGGGGGCGGATCAGCCCCAGCATTTT.

V is TRBV30 and J is TRBJ1-1, with D uncertain. The V and J ends lost 4 bases and 3 bases respectively, with 6 bases between them. Germline lookup yields CDR1 GTSNPN and CDR2 SVGIG (reference sequence). The CDR3 length is 11 residues. CDR3 amino acids: CAWIVYTEAFF. CDR3 in DNA: TGTGCCTGGATAGTCTACACTGAAGCTTTCTTT. The full variable domain, completed using reference TRBV30 and TRBJ1-1, is SQTIHQWPATLVQPVGSPLSLECTVEGTSNPNLYWYRQAAGRGLQLLFYSVGIGQISSEVPQNLSASRPQDRQFILSSKKLLLSDSGFYLCAWIVYTEAFFGQGTRLTVV.

The V and J genes are TRBV6-6 and TRBJ2-7; D is unclear. The CDR3 contains 12 residues. V lost 7 bases and J lost 0, with 7 bases in between. Germline CDR1 reads MNHNY; CDR2 reads SVGAGI (reference sequence). This CDR3 reads CASKGSSYEQYF. The CDR3 nucleotides are TGTGCCAGCAAGGGCAGCTCCTACGAGCAGTACTTC.

The rearrangement joins TRBV11-1 to TRBJ2-6; D possibly uses TRBD1 or TRBD2 (5 bases each). Germline V lookup: CDR1 SGHAT, CDR2 FQDESV (reference sequence). CDR3 length: 16 residues. V was shortened by 3 bases and J by 3 bases, with 12 bases between the two germline ends. CDR3 DNA sequence: TGTGCCAGCAGCTTGGGGGACGCACGTGGGGCCAACGTCCTGACTTTC. This encodes CASSLGDARGANVLTF.

This chain uses TRBV2 with TRBJ2-2, with a weak D call TRBD1 (5 bases). Looked up from germline, CDR1 is SNHLY and CDR2 is FYNNEI. The CDR3 length is 16 residues. The ends were cut back, 4 bases at V and 3 bases at J, with 15 bases in the middle. This CDR3 is CASSAGITPYTGELFF. Written as DNA, the CDR3 is TGTGCCAGCAGTGCAGGGATCACCCCCTACACCGGGGAGCTGTTTTTT.

DNA for the CDR3: TGTGCCAGCAGTTCAGGACAGGGGGGGACGCAGACCCAGTACTTC. Protein sequence: CASSSGQGGTQTQYF. The rearrangement joins TRBV9 to TRBJ2-5; 10 bases align to TRBD1. The CDR3 sequence is 15 residues long. V lost 5 bases, J lost 6 bases, and 10 bases stayed unmatched. Germline CDR1 SGDLS, CDR2 YYNGEE.

The V call is TRBV20-1, the J call TRBJ2-2; D remains unclear. V was shortened by 3 bases and J by 1 base, with 9 bases between the two germline ends. This CDR3 spans 14 amino acids. The germline CDR1 and CDR2 sequences are DFQATT and SNEGSKA (reference sequence). Here the CDR3 DNA reads TGCAGTGCTAGGTTGTCGAGGAACACCGGGGAGCTGTTTTTT. It translates to CSARLSRNTGELFF.